These 19 T cell receptor beta chains were sequenced from one sample in a study of CD8 T cells in ankylosing spondylitis. Study-level findings and limits: There was a TCR beta motif, made of several highly homologous variants, that appeared characteristic of ankylosing spondylitis blood.

What these receptors recognize is not known. TCRdb called the 5' RACE reads again in MiXCR, with one record for every CDR3 protein. This repertoire shows some 700,000 distinct CDR3 sequences, roughly 19% found once; its top ten account for under 20%. The sequenced sample was blood, either unsorted or a sorted T cell fraction (not recorded which). These receptor sequences come from a male donor with ankylosing spondylitis.

V gene TRBV29-1 combines with J gene TRBJ1-2; D ambiguous. The germline CDR1 and CDR2 sequences are SQVTM and ANQGSEA. The CDR3 totals 14 residues. V lost 3 bases to trimming and J lost 4 bases, with 15 bases between them. CDR3 sequence: CSVELLGISYGYTF. The CDR3 DNA is TGCAGCGTTGAGTTATTGGGGATCTCCTATGGCTACACCTTC.

This clonotype has more than one count but fewer than ten. The chain has TRBV12-3 or TRBV12-4 and TRBJ2-3, with 7 bases identical to TRBD2. V lost 6 bases to trimming and J lost 4 bases; unmatched junction nucleotides: 13. The CDR3 runs to 16 residues. CDR3 bases: TGTGCCAGCAGGGTTACTAGCGCCCAGGGCCCAGATACGCAGTATTTT. It encodes CASRVTSAQGPDTQYF.

This clonotype has more than one count but fewer than ten. J is TRBJ2-7 and V is TRBV2; D remains unclear. This CDR3 region has 15 residues. V was clipped by 7 bases and J by 7 bases, with 23 bases between them. Per the germline V gene, CDR1 is SNHLY and CDR2 is FYNNEI. This chain's CDR3 is CASTRDMVLGWEQYF. As DNA, the CDR3 is TGTGCCAGCACCCGTGATATGGTCTTGGGGTGGGAGCAGTACTTC.

V is TRBV20-1 and J is TRBJ2-7, with D uncertain. Trimming took 3 bases from V and 2 from J, leaving 14 bases between them. This CDR3 region has 14 residues. Germline CDR1 reads DFQATT; CDR2 reads SNEGSKA (reference sequence). The CDR3 is CSASWVGTAYEQYF. The CDR3 DNA follows: TGCAGTGCTAGTTGGGTCGGAACAGCCTACGAGCAGTACTTC.

This clonotype was counted only a few times. This chain connects TRBV7-9 to TRBJ2-5; TRBD2 agrees at 8 bases. This CDR3 has 14 residues. Germline V lookup: CDR1 SEHNR, CDR2 FQNEAQ (reference sequence). J was trimmed by 5 bases and V by 5 bases; bases with no gene match: 7. The CDR3 here is CASSNRGGLETQYF. The CDR3 DNA is TGTGCCAGCAGCAATCGGGGGGGCCTCGAGACCCAGTACTTC.

The chain recombines TRBV25-1 with TRBJ2-3, with D possibly matching TRBD1 (6 bases). Trimming stripped 2 bases from V and 1 base from J, with 13 bases between. Looked up from germline, CDR1 is MGHDK and CDR2 is SYGVNS. The CDR3 sequence is 16 residues long. CDR3: CASSEQQPGGTDTQYF. In DNA, the CDR3 is TGTGCCAGCAGTGAACAGCAGCCAGGGGGCACAGATACGCAGTATTTT.

The chain couples TRBV10-3 to TRBJ2-3; 16 nucleotides align to TRBD2. Trimming at V came to 10 bases and at J to 4 bases, leaving 14 bases not matched to a gene. From germline, CDR1 is ENHRY and CDR2 SYGVKD. This CDR3 has 18 residues. The CDR3 region has the DNA TGTGCCACCGGACTCACCGGGACTAGCGGGAGGGCAGCAGATACGCAGTATTTT. Translation: CATGLTGTSGRAADTQYF.

The chain joins TRBV20-1 to TRBJ2-5; TRBD2 aligns across 8 bases. V was pared by 2 bases and J by 5 bases, with 4 bases of the junction left unmatched. The CDR3 has 13 residues. Germline V gene lookup returns CDR1 DFQATT and CDR2 SNEGSKA (reference sequence). CDR3: CSARWASGETQYF. In DNA, the CDR3 is TGCAGTGCTAGATGGGCTAGCGGGGAGACCCAGTACTTC.

This clonotype was counted ten times or more. The chain carries TRBV20-1 and TRBJ2-1; D perhaps matches TRBD2 (5 bases). Looked up from germline, CDR1 is DFQATT and CDR2 is SNEGSKA (reference sequence). The CDR3 totals 15 residues. V gave up 6 bases and J gave up 0 bases, with 15 bases separating them. In nucleotides, the CDR3 is TGCAGTGCCCCGCCCTATGCGGGCTCCTACAATGAGCAGTTCTTC. It is translated as CSAPPYAGSYNEQFF.

This clonotype was picked up a small number of times. This chain connects TRBV7-9 to TRBJ2-7, with TRBD1 as a possible D gene (6 bases). The CDR3 totals 14 residues. Germline assignment: CDR1 SEHNR and CDR2 FQNEAQ (reference sequence). The germline V and J ends were trimmed by 7 bases and 6 bases, with 19 bases remaining between them. CDR3 nucleotides: TGTGCCAGCAAGCTTAGCGACGGCAGGGGCGAGCAGTACTTC. Amino acid sequence: CASKLSDGRGEQYF. Full variable domain (remainder filled in from reference TRBV7-9 and TRBJ2-7): DTGVSQNPRHKITKRGQNVTFRCDPISEHNRLYWYRQTLGQGPEFLTYFQNEAQLEKSRLLSDRFSAERPKGSFSTLEIQRTEQGDSAMYLCASKLSDGRGEQYFGPGTRLTVT.

This clonotype occurred a few times. The J gene is TRBJ2-1, the V gene TRBV12-3 or TRBV12-4; D tentatively reads TRBD1 or TRBD2 (5 bases each). V was shortened by 8 bases and J by 4 bases, with 12 bases between the two germline ends. The CDR3 extends over 13 amino acids. The CDR3 region has the DNA TGTGCCAGCCTCGGGACCCCTTACAATGAGCAGTTCTTC. Protein product: CASLGTPYNEQFF.

The chain links TRBV18 to TRBJ2-2; 7 bases are shared with TRBD1. The CDR3 extends over 15 amino acids. Germline V CDR1 and CDR2: KGHSH, LQKENI. V dropped 8 bases and J dropped 4; count of bases not matched to a gene: 10. The CDR3 sequence is CASGRGGLCTGELFF. The CDR3 bases are TGTGCCAGCGGAAGAGGGGGCTTGTGCACCGGGGAGCTGTTTTTT.

This clonotype occurred a few times. The chain couples TRBV10-3 to TRBJ2-7, with TRBD2 identical over 8 bases. Germline lookup yields CDR1 ENHRY and CDR2 SYGVKD. V shed 6 bases, J shed 3 bases, and the junction held 4 bases outside the gene matches. The CDR3 consists of 13 residues. The CDR3: CAISQTSGYEQYF. The CDR3 DNA sequence: TGTGCCATCAGCCAAACTAGCGGCTACGAGCAGTACTTC.

This clonotype was recorded a few times. This chain joins TRBV5-1 and TRBJ2-3; 9 nucleotides match TRBD1. The V gene end was trimmed by 4 bases and the J gene end by 5 bases; junction bases not matched to a gene: 8. Germline lookup yields CDR1 SGHRS and CDR2 YFSETQ. This CDR3 is 15 amino acids long. Here the CDR3 DNA reads TGCGCCAGCAGCACCCCGACAGGGGGAGGAGATACGCAGTATTTT. Translating it yields CASSTPTGGGDTQYF.

This clonotype has a handful of counts. The V call is TRBV20-1, the J call TRBJ1-5; D is ambiguous. This CDR3 comprises 17 residues. CDR1 and CDR2 from the germline V gene are DFQATT and SNEGSKA (reference sequence). The V and J ends lost 3 bases and 4 bases respectively, with 22 bases between them. CDR3 sequence (DNA): TGCAGTGCTAGTTTGGGGTTCGGGATCGCCCGAAATCAGCCCCAGCATTTT. Translation gives CSASLGFGIARNQPQHF.

The chain is built from TRBV5-6 and TRBJ1-2; D unresolved. In germline, CDR1 is SGHDT, CDR2 YYEEEE. The CDR3 contains 14 residues. Trimming removed 0 bases at V and 1 base at J, with 7 bases between. The DNA of the CDR3 is TGTGCCAGCAGCTTGGCTAGCCTTAACTATGGCTACACCTTC. This sequence encodes CASSLASLNYGYTF.

This clonotype was found a few times. V usage is TRBV7-6 and J usage is TRBJ1-4; a weak D match, TRBD1 (6 bases). CDR3 length equals 15 residues. V was cut by 6 bases and J by 1 base, with 12 bases left in between. Per the germline V gene, CDR1 is SGHVS and CDR2 is FNYEAQ. CDR3 region: CASSPTRGTNEKLFF. The DNA for the CDR3 is TGTGCCAGCAGTCCCACCAGGGGAACTAATGAAAAACTGTTTTTT.

This clonotype was seen a handful of times. This chain connects TRBV11-1 to TRBJ1-6, with TRBD1 as a possible D gene (5 bases). Trimming shortened V by 5 bases and J by 7 bases, and 24 bases separated the two germline ends. The germline CDR1 and CDR2 sequences are SGHAT and FQDESV (reference sequence). This CDR3 spans 18 amino acids. In DNA, the CDR3 is TGTGCCAGCAGCACCGGGGCCAACTCGGTCATGAGGAATTCACCCCTCCACTTT. Translating it yields CASSTGANSVMRNSPLHF.

The chain recombines TRBV7-9 with TRBJ2-1, with 7 bases aligning to TRBD2. Germline CDR1 reads SEHNR; CDR2 reads FQNEAQ (reference sequence). The CDR3 is 16 residues long. Germline trimming cut 1 base from V and 4 bases from J; bases unmatched to any gene: 7. In DNA form, the CDR3 reads TGTGCCAGCAGCTTAGTGGGGCTAGCGGAGTACAATGAGCAGTTCTTC. Encoded protein: CASSLVGLAEYNEQFF.